Below, one T cell receptor (beta chain) is given with its context. The antigen is undetermined. The data were taken from a study of T cells expressing NK-cell markers. A 5'RACE template switching approach incorporating UMIs was used to make TCR beta cDNA. TCRdb re-analyzed the 5' RACE reads; it lists each CDR3 protein once, without DNA. The sample's table shows about 390,000 distinct CDR3 sequences. Regarding the study as a whole: The study found dominant NKG2C+ clonotypes at roughly 1.0-8% of CD8+ T cells in roughly six donors.

The CDR3 totals 14 residues. This TCR was recovered from a woman aged 50 to 60 in good health. The V and J genes are TRBV12-3 or TRBV12-4 and TRBJ1-1; TCRdb selects TRBD1, and the lack of DNA leaves this call unchecked. The sequenced sample consisted of blood T cells: a sorted CD56 or NKG2C T cell subset, CD4+ or CD8+ T cells, or bulk PBMC T cells (not recorded which). CDR3 residues: CASLALQGGTEAFF.